This T cell receptor (beta chain) originates from a study of blood T cell repertoires in COVID-19. Study-wide background: COVID-19 samples from acute and convalescent phases originated in the United States, Italy and Spain.

Losses at the gene ends were 4 bases for V and 4 bases for J; bases not matched to a gene: 6. Germline values: CDR1 MDHEN, CDR2 SYDVKM. The CDR3 totals 15 residues. In the authors' methods: Estimation of nucleated cell counts was performed using reference gene primer amplification. Sequencing was performed with immunoSEQ multiplex PCR; in TCRdb, only in-frame clones are kept and a portion is missing. The D gene and trimming were derived from the DNA, and the V and J assignments and clone size from that table. Of 300,000 to 450,000 clones listed, around 85% are singletons. The sample was peripheral blood. V is TRBV28 and J is TRBJ1-1; TRBD1 matches 10 bases. The TCR comes from a woman in her late teens or twenties with acute or convalescent COVID-19. CDR3 nucleotide sequence: TGTGCCAGCAGTTCTTACGGGACAGGGGTCACTGAAGCTTTCTTT. The encoded protein is CASSSYGTGVTEAFF. Based on the CDR3 plus reference TRBV28 and TRBJ1-1, the full variable domain is DVKVTQSSRYLVKRTGEKVFLECVQDMDHENMFWYRQDPGLGLRLIYFSYDVKMKEKGDIPEGYSVSREKKERFSLILESASTNQTSMYLCASSSYGTGVTEAFFGQGTRLTVV.